Listed here are 18 T cell receptor beta chains from one sample, sequenced in a study of spatial heterogeneity in lung cancer. TCRdb processed the 5' RACE reads anew with MiXCR; each CDR3 protein has one entry. The sample lists around 45,000 distinct CDR3 sequences; approximately 15% were seen once. Time point indicated: sample taken at primary tumor resection. Without sorting, whole RNA was sequenced from tumor, nontumor lung or frozen PBMC. The specimen was PBMCs, collected at surgery. The origin of the receptors is a male donor with early-stage non-small cell lung cancer.

Ten or more counts support this clonotype. This rearrangement joins TRBV6-5 to TRBJ1-5; D gene ambiguous. Germline CDR1 is MNHEY and CDR2 is SVGAGI. This CDR3 spans 13 amino acids. The ends were cut back, 2 bases at V and 0 bases at J, with 2 bases in the middle. The CDR3 loop is CASSYSSNQPQHF. DNA for the CDR3: TGTGCCAGCAGTTACAGTAGCAATCAGCCCCAGCATTTT.

The chain links TRBV20-1 to TRBJ1-5; no clear D gene. Germline V gene sequence: CDR1 DFQATT, CDR2 SNEGSKA (reference sequence). Trimming cost V 5 bases and J 0 bases, with 14 bases left between them. This CDR3 region has 15 residues. DNA of the CDR3: TGCAGTGCTTCGGACGCCCGACATAGCAATCAGCCCCAGCATTTT. It codes for CSASDARHSNQPQHF.

The J gene is TRBJ1-2, the V gene TRBV30; 7 positions agree with TRBD1. CDR3 length: 15 amino acids. Trimming took 4 bases from V and 4 from J; bases not matched to a gene: 12. Germline values: CDR1 GTSNPN, CDR2 SVGIG (reference sequence). The DNA of the CDR3 is TGTGCCTGGACGCGGCTTCTGACAGGGACCTATGGCTACACCTTC. Translated, it gives CAWTRLLTGTYGYTF.

This clonotype was seen more than once but under ten times. The rearrangement joins TRBV3-1 to TRBJ2-3, with 11 bases fitting TRBD2. This CDR3 is 17 amino acids long. Germline trimming cut 0 bases from V and 2 bases from J; bases unmatched to any gene: 4. Germline-derived CDR1 and CDR2 are LGHDT and YNNKEL (reference sequence). CDR3 nucleotide sequence: TGTGCCAGCAGCCAAGATGTAGCGGGAGGGGTCACAGATACGCAGTATTTT. This gives the protein CASSQDVAGGVTDTQYF.

This clonotype has more than one count but fewer than ten. The V call is TRBV28, the J call TRBJ1-1; 8 nucleotides align to TRBD1. The CDR3 has 19 amino acids. Germline CDR1 MDHEN, CDR2 SYDVKM. Trimming at V came to 2 bases and at J to 1 base, leaving 15 bases not matched to a gene. The CDR3 loop is CASSLGFTTGDWENTEAFF. Written as DNA, the CDR3 is TGTGCCAGCAGTTTAGGGTTTACGACAGGGGATTGGGAGAACACTGAAGCTTTCTTT. The full variable domain, rest sourced from reference TRBV28 and TRBJ1-1, is DVKVTQSSRYLVKRTGEKVFLECVQDMDHENMFWYRQDPGLGLRLIYFSYDVKMKEKGDIPEGYSVSREKKERFSLILESASTNQTSMYLCASSLGFTTGDWENTEAFFGQGTRLTVV.

The rearrangement joins TRBV29-1 to TRBJ2-7; 7 bases are shared with TRBD2. The CDR3 spans 12 residues. CDR1 is SQVTM, CDR2 ANQGSEA, per germline. The CDR3 reads CVEGGTTYEQYF. Here the CDR3 DNA reads TGCGTTGAGGGAGGGACTACCTACGAGCAGTACTTC.

This clonotype has only a few counts. J is TRBJ2-7 and V is TRBV20-1; possibly TRBD1 for D (6 bases). Germline CDR1 and CDR2: DFQATT and SNEGSKA (reference sequence). The CDR3 is 13 residues long. V was clipped by 1 base and J by 3 bases, with 10 bases between them. Here the CDR3 reads CSARAQGRYEQYF. The CDR3 region has the DNA TGCAGTGCTAGAGCGCAGGGGCGCTACGAGCAGTACTTC.

This clonotype was observed a handful of times. The chain is built from TRBV5-1 and TRBJ2-2; unclear D gene. This CDR3 is 14 amino acids long. The V and J ends lost 4 bases and 3 bases respectively, with 10 bases between them. Per germline, CDR1 SGHRS and CDR2 YFSETQ. CDR3 nucleotides: TGCGCCAGCAGCGCGAAGGTCGACACCGGGGAGCTGTTTTTT. This gives the protein CASSAKVDTGELFF.

This clonotype was seen at least ten times. The gene calls are TRBV20-1 and TRBJ2-1; possible D gene TRBD2, 5 bases. This CDR3 spans 13 amino acids. V lost 8 bases and J lost 7, with 18 bases in between. In germline, CDR1 is DFQATT, CDR2 SNEGSKA (reference sequence). CDR3 DNA: TGCAGTACCAGACTACGGTTAGAGAATGAGCAGTTCTTC. Encoded protein: CSTRLRLENEQFF.

At least ten counts were recorded for this clonotype. The V and J genes are TRBV7-2 and TRBJ1-1; D unresolved. V dropped 1 base and J dropped 4 bases, with 10 bases sitting between them. CDR1 is SGHTA, CDR2 FQGNSA, per germline. The CDR3 is 14 residues long. The CDR3 DNA sequence: TGTGCCAGCAGCTTAGTAAGACGGAGCACTGAAGCTTTCTTT. Residues: CASSLVRRSTEAFF. Full variable domain (missing parts from reference TRBV7-2 and TRBJ1-1): GAGVSQSPSNKVTEKGKDVELRCDPISGHTALYWYRQSLGQGLEFLIYFQGNSAPDKSGLPSDRFSAERTGGSVSTLTIQRTQQEDSAVYLCASSLVRRSTEAFFGQGTRLTVV.

The sample holds many counts of this clonotype. The chain uses TRBV20-1 and TRBJ2-7; D is uncertain. Trimming removed 1 base from V and 4 bases from J, with 14 bases in between. The CDR3 extends over 14 amino acids. Germline V CDR1 and CDR2: DFQATT, SNEGSKA (reference sequence). The CDR3 region is CSARVVVRGYEQYF. The CDR3 region has the DNA TGCAGTGCTAGAGTAGTGGTTCGTGGGTACGAGCAGTACTTC.

The rearrangement joins TRBV5-4 to TRBJ2-3; D is ambiguous. The V end was cut by 4 bases, the J end by 0 bases, with 18 bases between. This CDR3 has 17 amino acids. Germline CDR1 SGHNT, CDR2 YYREEE (reference sequence). The CDR3 nucleotides read TGTGCCAGCAGCCTCCGTCGGACGGGTGCTAGCACAGATACGCAGTATTTT. It specifies CASSLRRTGASTDTQYF.

This clonotype was detected only a few times. The J gene is TRBJ2-1, the V gene TRBV28, with 10 bases lining up with TRBD2. This CDR3 comprises 16 residues. Per the germline V gene, CDR1 is MDHEN and CDR2 is SYDVKM. J lost 2 bases, V lost 7 bases, and 8 bases had no gene match. CDR3 in DNA: TGTGCCAGCACTAGCGGGAGTTTTCGGGCCTACAATGAGCAGTTCTTC. It specifies CASTSGSFRAYNEQFF.

This clonotype was seen a few times. This chain links TRBV3-1 with TRBJ1-2; TRBD1 aligns across 7 bases. The V and J ends lost 0 bases and 0 bases, in that order; junction bases with no gene match: 1. Germline V lookup: CDR1 LGHDT, CDR2 YNNKEL (reference sequence). The CDR3 contains 15 residues. This chain's CDR3 is CASSQETGTNYGYTF. The DNA for the CDR3 is TGTGCCAGCAGCCAAGAGACAGGGACTAACTATGGCTACACCTTC. The variable domain in full, completed from reference TRBV3-1 and TRBJ1-2, reads DTAVSQTPKYLVTQMGNDKSIKCEQNLGHDTMYWYKQDSKKFLKIMFSYNNKELIINETVPNRFSPKSPDKAHLNLHINSLELGDSAVYFCASSQETGTNYGYTFGSGTRLTVV.

This clonotype was detected only a few times. The rearrangement links TRBV5-1 to TRBJ2-5; no firm D call. Trimming cost V 4 bases and J 3 bases, with 7 bases left between them. The CDR3 length is 12 residues. Germline CDR1 is SGHRS and CDR2 is YFSETQ. CDR3 amino acids: CASSPSEETQYF. The CDR3 bases are TGCGCCAGCAGCCCGAGTGAAGAGACCCAGTACTTC.

This clonotype was counted between two and nine times. The J gene is TRBJ2-7, the V gene TRBV5-1; D unresolved. Trimming removed 2 bases at V and 0 bases at J, with 9 bases between. The length of the CDR3 is 14 residues. Germline V gene data show CDR1 as SGHRS and CDR2 as YFSETQ. The CDR3 bases are TGCGCCAGCAGCTTTGACGGCAACTCCTACGAGCAGTACTTC. Amino acid sequence: CASSFDGNSYEQYF.

This clonotype was detected a few times. The J gene is TRBJ1-5, the V gene TRBV20-1; the D gene is possibly TRBD1 (6 bases). The ends were cut back, 4 bases at V and 5 bases at J, with 9 bases in the middle. Germline-derived CDR1 and CDR2 are DFQATT and SNEGSKA (reference sequence). This CDR3 has 12 amino acids. For the CDR3, the DNA is TGCAGTGCTACAGGGGACTATCAGCCCCAGCATTTT. It encodes CSATGDYQPQHF.

The V and J genes are TRBV5-1 and TRBJ1-1; no definite D call. Germline V gene data show CDR1 as SGHRS and CDR2 as YFSETQ. The CDR3 runs 15 residues. V shed 4 bases and J shed 0 bases, with 13 bases lying between them. The CDR3 sequence is CASSPGPGMNTEAFF. The CDR3 DNA follows: TGCGCCAGCAGCCCCGGACCGGGGATGAACACTGAAGCTTTCTTT.